Only a few counts were recorded for the clone carrying this T cell receptor beta chain. The germline V gene encodes CDR1 SGDLS and CDR2 YYNGEE. This CDR3 comprises 14 residues. With 3 bases clipped from V and 7 bases from J, the junction kept 6 bases outside the gene matches. The data stem from a study of early T cells in non-severe SARS-CoV-2 infection. For the study at large: The sequenced material was bulk RNA from unsorted whole blood, and its chains were unpaired.

Unique molecular identifier tags were affixed to discrete cDNA molecules. From the 5' RACE reads, TCRdb called clonotypes with MiXCR, one entry per CDR3 protein. The table shows 80,000 to 95,000 distinct CDR3 sequences, with around 12% occurring only once. J is TRBJ2-3 and V is TRBV9; TRBD1 matches 9 bases. This sequence was found in an adult who was a healthcare worker with PCR-confirmed SARS-CoV-2 infection or an uninfected control (not recorded which). Sequencing used whole blood. CDR3 residues: CASSADRGGYTQYF. Written as DNA, the CDR3 is TGTGCCAGCAGCGCGGACAGGGGTGGATATACGCAGTATTTT.